These 5 T cell receptor beta chains originate from one sample sequenced in a study of blood T cells in healthy people across ages. Then a second PCR, running roughly 7 to 11 cycles, was carried out with a sample-barcoded 5' primer and a J-beta primer mix. MiXCR, run by TCRdb on the 5' RACE reads, gives a single entry per CDR3 protein. This sample has some 1.4 million distinct CDR3 sequences; approximately 42% occur once, and the top ten carry roughly 7.7%. The sample taken for sequencing was blood. The source is a woman aged 18-29 years in good health.

The chain joins TRBV3-1 to TRBJ1-6; D possibly corresponds to TRBD1 (6 bases). The CDR3 is 16 amino acids. Germline assignment: CDR1 LGHDT and CDR2 YNNKEL (reference sequence). The V end lost 4 bases, the J end lost 10 bases, and 20 bases lay between the germline ends. CDR3 sequence (DNA): TGTGCCAGCAGCCGAACAGGGAGGGGAGCAGAATCACCCCTCCACTTT. This gives the protein CASSRTGRGAESPLHF.

V usage is TRBV4-2 and J usage is TRBJ2-1; no firm D call. This CDR3 has 15 amino acids. Germline V CDR1 and CDR2: LGHNA, YNFKEQ. Trimming took off 0 bases at V and 5 bases at J, with 11 bases between the two ends. The CDR3 protein is CASSQDGSGNNEQFF. Here the CDR3 DNA reads TGTGCCAGCAGCCAAGATGGCTCCGGAAACAATGAGCAGTTCTTC.

The DNA of the CDR3 is TGTGCCAGCAGCCAAGTAGTGGGACTAGCGGGTGAGACCCAGTACTTC. Encoded protein: CASSQVVGLAGETQYF. The chain links TRBV3-1 to TRBJ2-5, with 12 bases lining up with TRBD2. The ends lost 1 base at V and 5 bases at J; junction bases unmatched: 5. The CDR3 extends over 16 amino acids. CDR1 and CDR2 from the germline V gene are LGHDT and YNNKEL (reference sequence).

In its sample, this clonotype was seen a few times. The chain has TRBV20-1 and TRBJ2-1; TRBD2 agrees at 11 bases. This CDR3 is 14 amino acids long. The V gene's germline CDR1 is DFQATT and CDR2 SNEGSKA (reference sequence). J gave up 4 bases and V 4 bases, and 3 bases lay outside the gene matches. CDR3 sequence reads: CSAIGLAGYNEQFF. The CDR3 bases are TGCAGTGCTATTGGACTAGCGGGTTACAATGAGCAGTTCTTC.

Only a few counts were recorded for this clonotype. V is TRBV4-1 and J is TRBJ2-1; 7 bases fit TRBD2. The CDR3 sequence is 16 residues long. Trimming took 3 bases from V and 3 from J; bases not matched to a gene: 8. The germline gives CDR1 MGHRA, CDR2 YSYEKL. In DNA form, the CDR3 reads TGCGCCAGCAGCCAGCAAGTGGCGGGAGACTACAATGAGCAGTTCTTC. This encodes CASSQQVAGDYNEQFF.